A single sample is the source of the 24 T cell receptor beta chains below, sequenced in a study of blood T cells in healthy people across ages. A J-beta primer mix and a sample-barcoded 5' primer were used in a second PCR of about 7 to 12 cycles. MiXCR was run by TCRdb on the 5' RACE reads, yielding one entry per CDR3 protein. The sample consists of 1.5 million to 2 million distinct CDR3 sequences, around 42% of them appearing once. The specimen was blood. Receptors were obtained from a human donor in good health.

This clonotype was seen a handful of times. This chain connects TRBV7-6 to TRBJ2-4, with D perhaps assigned TRBD1 or TRBD2 (5 bases each). The better agreement between TRBJ2-7 and the DNA end casts doubt on the J call. There are 12 residues in the CDR3. Per germline, CDR1 SGHVS and CDR2 FNYEAQ. CDR3 DNA sequence: TGTGCCAGGGGGACGGTGAGCTACGAGCAGTACTTC. It is translated as CARGTVSYEQYF.

The chain joins TRBV9 to TRBJ2-3; D gene uncertain. The ends were cut back, 0 bases at V and 1 base at J, with 12 bases in the middle. CDR3 length: 16 residues. Germline V gene lookup returns CDR1 SGDLS and CDR2 YYNGEE. The CDR3 region is CASSVEGWQGTDTQYF. In nucleotides, the CDR3 is TGTGCCAGCAGCGTAGAGGGTTGGCAGGGCACAGATACGCAGTATTTT.

The chain recombines TRBV10-3 with TRBJ2-3, with D tentatively TRBD1 or TRBD2 (5 bases each). Trimming shortened V by 10 bases and J by 5 bases, and 16 bases separated the two germline ends. There are 13 residues in the CDR3. Germline V gives CDR1 ENHRY, CDR2 SYGVKD. CDR3 amino acids: CATTGTVKDTQYF. CDR3 DNA: TGTGCCACCACGGGGACGGTCAAAGATACGCAGTATTTT.

A single count supports this clonotype. This may come from a read error, since a much larger clone is one base off. The rearrangement uses TRBV14 and TRBJ1-5; D unclear. The CDR3 sequence is 13 residues long. Germline assignment: CDR1 SGHDN and CDR2 FVKESK. CDR3 sequence (DNA): TGTGCCAGCGGCCAAGATAGGAGTCAGCCCCAGCATTTT. Residues: CASGQDRSQPQHF.

V gene TRBV7-2 combines with J gene TRBJ1-1, with D unresolved. V lost 8 bases, J lost 0 bases, and 10 bases lay in between. CDR1 and CDR2 (germline): SGHTA, FQGNSA. The CDR3 is 13 residues long. CDR3 nucleotides: TGTGCCAGCCGGGGTCCCTTGAACACTGAAGCTTTCTTT. Translating gives CASRGPLNTEAFF.

The chain is built from TRBV29-1 and TRBJ1-2; D may be TRBD1 (5 bases). The CDR3 consists of 12 residues. V lost 4 bases and J 4 bases, leaving 10 bases between the germline ends. CDR1 and CDR2 from the germline V gene are SQVTM and ANQGSEA. CDR3 loop: CSVGIGTYGYTF. In DNA, the CDR3 is TGCAGCGTTGGGATAGGGACCTATGGCTACACCTTC. The variable domain in full, completed from reference TRBV29-1 and TRBJ1-2, reads SAVISQKPSRDICQRGTSLTIQCQVDSQVTMMFWYRQQPGQSLTLIATANQGSEATYESGFVIDKFPISRPNLTFSTLTVSNMSPEDSSIYLCSVGIGTYGYTFGSGTRLTVV.

This clonotype was seen many times. The chain links TRBV5-1 to TRBJ2-7; D tentatively fits TRBD1 or TRBD2 (6 bases each). This CDR3 region has 14 residues. Trimming shortened V by 2 bases and J by 4 bases, and 13 bases separated the two germline ends. Looked up from germline, CDR1 is SGHRS and CDR2 is YFSETQ. CDR3 region: CASSLAGGEYEQYF. In nucleotides, the CDR3 is TGCGCCAGCAGCTTAGCCGGGGGCGAATACGAGCAGTACTTC. Using reference TRBV5-1 and TRBJ2-7 for the parts outside the CDR3, the full variable domain is KAGVTQTPRYLIKTRGQQVTLSCSPISGHRSVSWYQQTPGQGLQFLFEYFSETQRNKGNFPGRFSGRQFSNSRSEMNVSTLELGDSALYLCASSLAGGEYEQYFGPGTRLTVT.

This rearrangement joins TRBV7-9 to TRBJ2-5; D perhaps matches TRBD1 (6 bases). The tail of the sequence fits TRBJ2-7 better, so the J call may be wrong. Germline V gene data show CDR1 as SEHNR and CDR2 as FQNEAQ (reference sequence). CDR3 length: 15 amino acids. CDR3 in DNA: TGTGCCAGCAGCCCATACCTATTAGGGGGTCTCGAGCAGTACTTC. This encodes CASSPYLLGGLEQYF.

The chain is built from TRBV20-1 and TRBJ2-7; 12 bases agree with TRBD2. CDR3 length: 16 amino acids. V lost 1 base and J lost 5; bases outside the gene matches: 9. CDR1 and CDR2 (germline): DFQATT, SNEGSKA (reference sequence). CDR3 protein: CSARAGDLAGGDEQYF. The CDR3 region has the DNA TGCAGTGCTAGAGCGGGGGATCTAGCGGGGGGGGACGAGCAGTACTTC.

The rearrangement links TRBV20-1 to TRBJ2-7; 7 bases agree with TRBD2. Looked up from germline, CDR1 is DFQATT and CDR2 is SNEGSKA (reference sequence). The V and J ends lost 3 bases and 1 base, in that order; junction bases with no gene match: 9. This CDR3 contains 15 residues. CDR3 bases: TGCAGTGCTAGTTCCTCCAGCGGGGTTTCCTACGAGCAGTACTTC. It codes for CSASSSSGVSYEQYF.

The V and J genes are TRBV4-3 and TRBJ2-2; D is ambiguous. Germline CDR1 is LGHNA and CDR2 is YSLEER. There are 15 residues in the CDR3. The V end was cut by 0 bases, the J end by 4 bases, with 9 bases between. The DNA for the CDR3 is TGCGCCAGCAGCCAAGAACACGCCTTCACCGGGGAGCTGTTTTTT. Protein product: CASSQEHAFTGELFF.

This clonotype has more than one count but fewer than ten. The V gene is TRBV7-3, the J gene TRBJ2-1; D is uncertain. The CDR3 covers 13 residues. Trimming cost V 3 bases and J 8 bases, with 11 bases left between them. In germline, CDR1 is SGHTA, CDR2 FQGTGA. The CDR3: CASSLDPLDEQFF. CDR3 nucleotides: TGTGCCAGCAGCTTGGATCCCCTCGATGAGCAGTTCTTC. Based on the CDR3 plus reference TRBV7-3 and TRBJ2-1, the full variable domain is GAGVSQTPSNKVTEKGKYVELRCDPISGHTALYWYRQSLGQGPEFLIYFQGTGAADDSGLPNDRFFAVRPEGSVSTLKIQRTERGDSAVYLCASSLDPLDEQFFGPGTRLTVL.

Concerning this clonotype: A much larger clone sits a single nucleotide away, making a read error possible. This sequence joins TRBV24-1 and TRBJ2-3; D gene unclear. Germline V gene lookup returns CDR1 KGHDR and CDR2 SFDVKD. This CDR3 has 14 residues. Trimming cost V 4 bases and J 0 bases, with 7 bases left between them. For the CDR3, the DNA is TGTGCCACCAGTGAGTTGACTAGCACAGATACGCAGTATTTT. It specifies CATSELTSTDTQYF.

This chain joins TRBV3-1 and TRBJ1-2, with D uncertain. Germline CDR1 LGHDT, CDR2 YNNKEL (reference sequence). The CDR3 is 13 amino acids. V was pared by 8 bases and J by 7 bases, with 17 bases between. The CDR3 loop is CASLSRIGFGYTF. For the CDR3, the DNA is TGTGCCAGCCTCTCCCGGATCGGGTTTGGCTACACCTTC.

The chain couples TRBV7-2 to TRBJ1-2; D not resolved. Germline assignment: CDR1 SGHTA and CDR2 FQGNSA. The CDR3 spans 15 residues. The V end was cut by 4 bases, the J end by 4 bases, with 16 bases between. CDR3 DNA sequence: TGTGCCAGCAGCTACAATGGGGATAGTGTCTATGGCTACACCTTC. Its protein is CASSYNGDSVYGYTF.

This chain uses TRBV12-3 or TRBV12-4 with TRBJ1-1; 7 bases agree with TRBD1. The CDR3 is made up of 13 amino acids. After removal of 8 bases from V and 9 bases from J, the junction contained 12 bases not matched to a gene. The CDR3 loop is CASALENRGKAFF. As DNA, the CDR3 is TGTGCCAGCGCGTTGGAAAACAGGGGTAAAGCTTTCTTT.

This clonotype was counted a single time. This chain connects TRBV7-2 to TRBJ2-7; TRBD2 matches at 8 bases. Germline V gene sequence: CDR1 SGHTA, CDR2 FQGNSA. The CDR3 covers 19 residues. Trimming removed 3 bases from V and 7 bases from J; junction bases left unmatched: 23. In DNA form, the CDR3 reads TGTGCCAGCAGCTTTATCCCCCTAGGGAGCGGGAGAGTTGGCAATGAGCAGTACTTC. Its translation is CASSFIPLGSGRVGNEQYF. Using reference TRBV7-2 and TRBJ2-7 for the parts outside the CDR3, the full variable domain is GAGVSQSPSNKVTEKGKDVELRCDPISGHTALYWYRQSLGQGLEFLIYFQGNSAPDKSGLPSDRFSAERTGGSVSTLTIQRTQQEDSAVYLCASSFIPLGSGRVGNEQYFGPGTRLTVT.

This clonotype was counted many times. The chain carries TRBV29-1 and TRBJ2-5, with D unclear. CDR3 length: 11 residues. V lost 4 bases and J lost 2, with 5 bases in between. Germline assignment: CDR1 SQVTM and CDR2 ANQGSEA. The CDR3: CSVGLQETQYF. CDR3 in DNA: TGCAGCGTTGGATTGCAAGAGACCCAGTACTTC.

J is TRBJ2-3 and V is TRBV20-1; TRBD1 or TRBD2 may be the D gene (6 bases each). The CDR3 covers 14 residues. Trimming stripped 6 bases from V and 0 bases from J, with 13 bases between. Germline V CDR1 and CDR2: DFQATT, SNEGSKA (reference sequence). The CDR3 spells CSAPLGGSTDTQYF. CDR3 coding DNA: TGCAGTGCCCCGTTGGGGGGCAGCACAGATACGCAGTATTTT.

The chain is built from TRBV20-1 and TRBJ2-5; possible D gene TRBD2, 7 bases. V was clipped by 3 bases and J by 5 bases, with 10 bases between them. The CDR3 is 12 amino acids. CDR1 is DFQATT, CDR2 SNEGSKA, per germline (reference sequence). The CDR3 loop reads CSASGGRETQYF. CDR3 DNA: TGCAGTGCTAGCGGGGGGCGGGAGACCCAGTACTTC.

Turning to this clonotype: One end of the junction varies from germline; a read error may be responsible. V gene TRBV29-1 combines with J gene TRBJ2-6, with D tentatively TRBD1 or TRBD2 (5 bases each). Germline CDR1 is SQVTM and CDR2 is ANQGSEA. The CDR3 has 13 residues. CDR3 loop: CSVGVSGANVPTF. As DNA, the CDR3 is TGCAGCGTGGGGGTCTCTGGGGCCAACGTCCCGACTTTC.

The chain combines TRBV4-2 with TRBJ2-5; 9 bases map to TRBD2. J lost 5 bases, V lost 1 base, and 5 bases had no gene match. The CDR3 covers 15 residues. Per the germline V gene, CDR1 is LGHNA and CDR2 is YNFKEQ. CDR3 residues: CASSQGGGARETQYF. Here the CDR3 DNA reads TGTGCCAGCAGCCAAGGCGGGGGGGCCCGGGAGACCCAGTACTTC.

The CDR3 sequence is CASSPPSTGGAYEQYF. CDR3 sequence (DNA): TGTGCCAGCTCACCACCCTCGACAGGGGGGGCCTACGAGCAGTACTTC. The chain employs TRBV18 and TRBJ2-7; 9 bases align to TRBD1. Germline lookup yields CDR1 KGHSH and CDR2 LQKENI. The CDR3 totals 16 residues. The junction had 5 bases not matched to a gene; V was cut back by 0 bases and J by 2 bases. Full variable domain (rest looked up from reference TRBV18 and TRBJ2-7): NAGVMQNPRHLVRRRGQEARLRCSPMKGHSHVYWYRQLPEEGLKFMVYLQKENIIDESGMPKERFSAEFPKEGPSILRIQQVVRGDSAAYFCASSPPSTGGAYEQYFGPGTRLTVT.

The chain joins TRBV7-9 to TRBJ2-1; no definite D call. Germline CDR1 is SEHNR and CDR2 is FQNEAQ (reference sequence). This CDR3 has 13 amino acids. Trimming took 2 bases from V and 7 from J, leaving 9 bases between them. This chain's CDR3 is CASSLSTWNEQFF. The CDR3, as DNA: TGTGCCAGCAGCTTATCGACTTGGAATGAGCAGTTCTTC.